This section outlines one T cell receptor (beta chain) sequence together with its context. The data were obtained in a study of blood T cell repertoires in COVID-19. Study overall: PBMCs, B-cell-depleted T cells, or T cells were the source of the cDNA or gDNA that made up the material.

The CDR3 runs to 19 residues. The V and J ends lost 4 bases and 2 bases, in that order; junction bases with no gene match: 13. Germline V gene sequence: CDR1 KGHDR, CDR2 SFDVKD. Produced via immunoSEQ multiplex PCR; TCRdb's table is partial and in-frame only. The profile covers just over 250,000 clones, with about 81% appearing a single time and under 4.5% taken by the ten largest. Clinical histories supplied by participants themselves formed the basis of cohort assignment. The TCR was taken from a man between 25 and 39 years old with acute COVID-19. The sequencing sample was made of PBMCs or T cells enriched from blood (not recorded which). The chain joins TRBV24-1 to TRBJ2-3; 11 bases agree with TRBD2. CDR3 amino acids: CATSEQRSSGGPITDTQYF. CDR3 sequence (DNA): TGTGCCACCAGTGAACAGAGATCTAGCGGGGGGCCAATCACAGATACGCAGTATTTT.